This is a list of T cell receptor beta chains from one sample in a study of cytomegalovirus exposure and HLA in healthy donors. Libraries were prepared by immunoSEQ multiplex PCR; TCRdb keeps only in-frame clonotypes and omits some of them. The table shows approximately 120,000 clones, with 70% to 80% occurring only once. Source material: PBMCs. The receptors originated from a female donor in good health and CMV-seronegative. CDR3s include the opening cysteine and the closing phenylalanine or tryptophan. Each record gives: V gene, clone size, D gene, J gene, CDR3 DNA, CDR3 protein. The D gene is left open where the match is weak. Expanded clones are given a class, and other clones once, few, many or no size at all.

v_call: TRBV6-5; clone_size: NA; d_call: NA; j_call: TRBJ1-1; cdr3_nt: TGTGCCAGCGGTCAGACAGAGAACACTGAAGCTTTCTTT; cdr3_aa: CASGQTENTEAFF
v_call: TRBV19; clone_size: NA; d_call: TRBD1; j_call: TRBJ1-4; cdr3_nt: TGTGCCAGTAAGGGGGACAGGCGTGAAAAACTGTTTTTT; cdr3_aa: CASKGDRREKLFF
v_call: TRBV4-2; clone_size: few; d_call: NA; j_call: TRBJ1-1; cdr3_nt: TGTGCCAGCAGCCAAGAAGCAGGGTGGGCTGAAGCTTTCTTT; cdr3_aa: CASSQEAGWAEAFF
v_call: TRBV19; clone_size: NA; d_call: NA; j_call: TRBJ2-3; cdr3_nt: TGTGCCAGTAGTATATCCCTGGATACGCAGTATTTT; cdr3_aa: CASSISLDTQYF
v_call: TRBV29-1; clone_size: NA; d_call: NA; j_call: TRBJ1-1; cdr3_nt: TGCAGCGTGCTACAGGGACGGACTGAAGCTTTCTTT; cdr3_aa: CSVLQGRTEAFF
v_call: TRBV5-1; clone_size: NA; d_call: NA; j_call: TRBJ2-1; cdr3_nt: TGCGCCAGCAGCTTGGTCCAGGGAAGAGATGAGCAGTTCTTC; cdr3_aa: CASSLVQGRDEQFF
v_call: TRBV6-4; clone_size: few; d_call: TRBD2; j_call: TRBJ2-3; cdr3_nt: TGTGCCAGCAGTGACGGCGCGGGGGGGGACACAGATACGCAGTATTTT; cdr3_aa: CASSDGAGGDTDTQYF
v_call: TRBV30; clone_size: once; d_call: TRBD2; j_call: TRBJ2-1; cdr3_nt: TGTGCCTGGAGTGTAATGATTTGGGTTAGCGGGGGCCAGACCCTCAATGAGCAGTTCTTC; cdr3_aa: CAWSVMIWVSGGQTLNEQFF
v_call: TRBV5-4; clone_size: NA; d_call: TRBD1; j_call: TRBJ2-5; cdr3_nt: TGTGCCAGCAGCTTGCCAGGGGGCAGGGAGACCCAGTACTTC; cdr3_aa: CASSLPGGRETQYF
v_call: TRBV5-4; clone_size: NA; d_call: TRBD1; j_call: TRBJ1-1; cdr3_nt: TGTGCCAGCAGCTTGGACGGACAGGGTAACACTGAAGCTTTCTTT; cdr3_aa: CASSLDGQGNTEAFF
v_call: TRBV2; clone_size: once; d_call: NA; j_call: TRBJ2-7; cdr3_nt: TGTGCCAGCAGGTTAGAAGCCTACGAGCAGTACTTC; cdr3_aa: CASRLEAYEQYF
v_call: TRBV19; clone_size: NA; d_call: TRBD1; j_call: TRBJ1-6; cdr3_nt: TGTGCCAGTAGTATTACAGGGGGTTCGGATTCACCCCTCCACTTT; cdr3_aa: CASSITGGSDSPLHF
v_call: TRBV1; clone_size: NA; d_call: NA; j_call: TRBJ1-1; cdr3_nt: TGCACCAGGGAAACTATAGAGACGAACACTGAAGCTTTCTTT; cdr3_aa: CTRETIETNTEAFF
v_call: TRBV30; clone_size: once; d_call: NA; j_call: TRBJ1-5; cdr3_nt: TGTGCCTGGAACTCGGGGTTCGGTCAGCCCCAGCATTTT; cdr3_aa: CAWNSGFGQPQHF
v_call: TRBV15; clone_size: NA; d_call: TRBD1; j_call: TRBJ1-2; cdr3_nt: TGTGCCACCAGCAGAGGAAGGACAGGGGGCCTAGCTAACTATGGCTACACCTTC; cdr3_aa: CATSRGRTGGLANYGYTF
v_call: TRBV4-2; clone_size: NA; d_call: TRBD1; j_call: TRBJ2-5; cdr3_nt: TGTGCCAGCAGCCAAAATCAGGGGGCTCGGGAGACCCAGTACTTC; cdr3_aa: CASSQNQGARETQYF
v_call: TRBV9; clone_size: NA; d_call: NA; j_call: TRBJ2-5; cdr3_nt: TGTGCCAGCAGCTCACGGACTCGTCAAGAGACCCAGTACTTC; cdr3_aa: CASSSRTRQETQYF
v_call: TRBV6-6; clone_size: few; d_call: NA; j_call: TRBJ1-1; cdr3_nt: TGTGCCAGCAGTTCCCGGAACACTGAAGCTTTCTTT; cdr3_aa: CASSSRNTEAFF
v_call: TRBV19; clone_size: NA; d_call: NA; j_call: TRBJ2-7; cdr3_nt: TGTGCCAGTAGTGCCGAGGGACACTTCTACGAGCAGTACTTC; cdr3_aa: CASSAEGHFYEQYF
v_call: TRBV5-8; clone_size: once; d_call: NA; j_call: TRBJ1-2; cdr3_nt: TGTGCCAGCAGCTTCGAGTCCTATGGCTACACCTTC; cdr3_aa: CASSFESYGYTF
v_call: TRBV28; clone_size: NA; d_call: NA; j_call: TRBJ2-2; cdr3_nt: TGTGCCAGCAGGGCAGGAAACACCGGGGAGCTGTTTTTT; cdr3_aa: CASRAGNTGELFF
v_call: TRBV7-3; clone_size: NA; d_call: NA; j_call: TRBJ2-3; cdr3_nt: TGTGCCAGCAGCTTAACTCATCGGGATACGCAGTATTTT; cdr3_aa: CASSLTHRDTQYF
v_call: TRBV9; clone_size: NA; d_call: NA; j_call: TRBJ2-3; cdr3_nt: TGTGCCAGCAGCCCCGAACCCGGGGGAGCCCCAGATACGCAGTATTTT; cdr3_aa: CASSPEPGGAPDTQYF
v_call: TRBV6-5; clone_size: few; d_call: NA; j_call: TRBJ2-6; cdr3_nt: TGTGCCAGCAGTTACGGGACAAACTCTGGGGCCAACGTCCTGACTTTC; cdr3_aa: CASSYGTNSGANVLTF
v_call: TRBV7-9; clone_size: NA; d_call: TRBD1; j_call: TRBJ2-7; cdr3_nt: TGTGCCAGCAGCCTCGACCACGGGACAGGGACCCACGAGCAGTACTTC; cdr3_aa: CASSLDHGTGTHEQYF
v_call: TRBV10-3; clone_size: NA; d_call: NA; j_call: TRBJ1-2; cdr3_nt: TGTGCCATCAGTGTAGAGGACTTCTATGGCTACACCTTC; cdr3_aa: CAISVEDFYGYTF
v_call: TRBV4-2; clone_size: NA; d_call: TRBD2; j_call: TRBJ2-1; cdr3_nt: TGTGCCAGCAGCCAAGAAACCGGGACTAGCGGGGGGGCGGTAAACAATGAGCAGTTCTTC; cdr3_aa: CASSQETGTSGGAVNNEQFF